This T cell receptor (beta chain) derives from a study of blood T cell repertoires in COVID-19 (dated by TCRdb to about 2020). For the study in its entirety: Collaborator samples came from the United States, Italy and Spain and covered acute and convalescent phases of COVID-19. Deeply sampled blood TCRbeta repertoires from subjects exposed to, actively infected with, or recovered from COVID-19 were included in the dataset. The material from the prospective study consisted of cDNA or gDNA derived from T cells, B-cell-depleted T cells, or PBMCs. The repertoires were released in a freely available public database meant as a resource for research on the immune response to SARS-CoV-2. Sample metadata almost always included a de-identified subject ID, COVID-19 status, age in years and sex. The samples were drawn from two sources: the first 160 participants of the ongoing ImmuneRACE study, and over 950 subjects contributed by 6 global collaborators. Where available, HLA class I and class II types were obtained from metadata supplied by the sample provider rather than from assay-based typing.

Concerning this clone itself: Its antigen is currently not known. No base-level quality is on record; no much larger clone is a single base apart.

TCRbeta CDR3 regions were amplified from genomic DNA by means of the immunoSEQ Assay, a bias-controlled multiplex PCR. On the study's bioinformatics: The number of nucleated cells in each sample was estimated by amplification of reference gene primers within the assay. To quantify the absolute abundance of each unique TCRbeta CDR3 rearrangement, sequence reads were collapsed and filtered. For each sample, productive Simpson clonality was calculated as the square root of Simpson's diversity index over productive rearrangements. TCRdb took this table from immuneACCESS and kept in-frame rearrangements with V and J called. Such tables lack part of the clones; where checked against another copy, unresolved V genes explain under half of the gap, and the rest is unexplained. Clone size and the V and J calls come from that table; the DNA yielded D and trimming. For this sample there are approximately 94,000 clones; roughly nine tenths appear just once. The ten top clones hold about 1.9% of the sample.

Including the terminal cysteine and phenylalanine, the CDR3 comprises 15 residues. Only CDR3 DNA remains: 45 bases, in frame from the first base. The germline V gene encodes CDR1 SNHLY and CDR2 FYNNEI. The germline V and J ends show losses of 1 base and 4 bases respectively, and no gene match explains 3 bases of the junction. Points the paper makes about the study in general: The amount of clinical and demographic metadata varied by source and participant and was provided uncurated.

The collaborating institutions used their own protocols to collect whole blood in K2EDTA tubes. Collaborator samples were shipped for TCRbeta analysis as frozen whole blood, isolated PBMCs, or DNA extracted from either sample type. This receptor was identified in a man in his fifties with active COVID-19. The chain is assembled from TRBV2 and TRBJ2-3; 9 of the junction bases match TRBD2. The sample was peripheral blood. The nucleotide sequence is TGTGCCAGCAGTGAAGGCGGGGGGGCCCCAGATACGCAGTATTTT. Translated, this gives CASSEGGGAPDTQYF.